The text below deals with one T cell receptor beta chain. Its antigen is not known. Peripheral blood samples of roughly 10 milliliters were drawn from each donor. Trimming took off 7 bases at V and 11 bases at J, with 17 bases between the two ends. CDR3 length: 12 residues. Germline assignment: CDR1 SNHLY and CDR2 FYNNEI. A second roughly 6 to 12 cycle PCR used barcoded and J-beta primers. TCRdb itself ran the 5' RACE reads through MiXCR, one entry per CDR3 protein. Of about 840,000 distinct CDR3 sequences listed, about 29% are singletons. The sample comes from a study of blood T cells in healthy people across ages. The wider study: Capture via template switching afforded approximately one barcoded beta molecule per two T cells.

Broader study findings: Higher diversity, along with more naive CD4+ cells, distinguished long-lived donors from aged donors.

These same data were also listed under a study on T cells of mothers and their children.

The material sequenced was blood. This clonotype was sampled from a woman aged 40 to 50 in good health. V is TRBV2 and J is TRBJ1-1; possibly TRBD1 for D (6 bases). CDR3 region: CASKDGGPAAFF. Here the CDR3 DNA reads TGTGCCAGCAAAGACGGGGGGCCGGCGGCTTTCTTT.